This T cell receptor beta chain emerged from a study of T cell changes during pregnancy in multiple sclerosis. The germline gives CDR1 SGHRS, CDR2 YFSETQ. CDR3 length equals 18 residues. V lost 0 bases and J lost 8; bases outside the gene matches: 14. Clones were sequenced by immunoSEQ multiplex PCR, and TCRdb holds only the in-frame ones, with some missing. The repertoire holds tens of thousands of clones, with approximately 91% as singletons. This sequence originates from a female donor with multiple sclerosis, enrolled in a pregnancy study. This chain connects TRBV5-1 to TRBJ2-1; 10 positions match TRBD1. The sample consisted of PBMCs (not recorded whether the cells were cultured). The CDR3 is CASSLGAGTGAPYDEQFF. CDR3 sequence (DNA): TGCGCCAGCAGCTTGGGGGCCGGGACAGGGGCGCCTTACGATGAGCAGTTCTTC.